One sample yielded the 21 T cell receptor beta chains listed below, sequenced in a study of cytomegalovirus exposure and HLA in healthy donors. The study ran its PCR with 60 Vbeta and 13 Jbeta primers. This table comes from immunoSEQ multiplex PCR, and its TCRdb copy is limited to in-frame clones, with some not included. The sample consists of roughly 180,000 clones, less than 80% of them appearing once. Sequenced: PBMCs. The receptor set was obtained from a female donor in good health and CMV-seronegative.

This clone has a handful of counts. The chain combines TRBV4-3 with TRBJ2-1; maybe TRBD2 (7 bases). Germline loops: CDR1 LGHNA, CDR2 YSLEER. This CDR3 has 16 residues. V lost 1 base and J 2 bases, leaving 12 bases between the germline ends. In nucleotides, the CDR3 is TGCGCCAGCAGCCAAGGGGGGGGGCTGACCTACAATGAGCAGTTCTTC. This translates into CASSQGGGLTYNEQFF.

This clone was observed a handful of times. This sequence joins TRBV7-9 and TRBJ2-3, with D maybe TRBD1 (7 bases). The V gene lost 1 base and the J gene lost 0 bases, with 11 bases spanning the gap. CDR1 SEHNR and CDR2 FQNEAQ come from the germline V gene (reference sequence). CDR3 size: 16 residues. The CDR3 DNA is TGTGCCAGCAGCTTAGGCGGGACAGTGAGCACAGATACGCAGTATTTT. As protein: CASSLGGTVSTDTQYF.

This chain connects TRBV18 to TRBJ1-2, with D tentatively TRBD1 (5 bases). Trimming pared 3 bases from V and 4 bases from J, leaving 12 bases between. Germline V CDR1 and CDR2: KGHSH, LQKENI. The CDR3 is 14 amino acids. The CDR3 spells CASSPEGTFYGYTF. In DNA form, the CDR3 reads TGTGCCAGCTCACCGGAGGGGACCTTCTATGGCTACACCTTC.

The chain couples TRBV29-1 to TRBJ2-1; 13 bases fit TRBD2. The CDR3 is 16 residues long. Trimming removed 3 bases from V and 9 bases from J; junction bases left unmatched: 11. The germline V gene has CDR1 SQVTM and CDR2 ANQGSEA. This chain's CDR3 is CSVDGRTSGGAVEQFF. Written as DNA, the CDR3 is TGCAGCGTTGATGGGCGAACTAGCGGGGGGGCCGTTGAGCAGTTCTTC.

This clone has a handful of counts. The chain couples TRBV19 to TRBJ1-2, with 7 bases matching TRBD1. The J segment lost 8 bases and the V segment lost 7 bases, leaving 16 bases of the junction unmatched. Germline CDR1 and CDR2: LNHDA and SQIVND (reference sequence). This CDR3 has 15 amino acids. Written as DNA, the CDR3 is TGTGCCAGTACCCGGACAGGTGCAAGTGTCATCGGCTACACCTTC. Translating it yields CASTRTGASVIGYTF.

The count of this clone is one. The chain links TRBV9 to TRBJ1-1, with D perhaps TRBD1 (5 bases). The germline CDR1 and CDR2 sequences are SGDLS and YYNGEE. The CDR3 spans 18 residues. V was shortened by 2 bases and J by 0 bases, with 20 bases between the two germline ends. The CDR3 loop is CASSVLRNDSLMNTEAFF. The CDR3 DNA sequence: TGTGCCAGCAGCGTCCTGAGGAATGACAGTCTCATGAACACTGAAGCTTTCTTT. Drawing the rest from reference TRBV9 and TRBJ1-1, the complete variable domain is DSGVTQTPKHLITATGQRVTLRCSPRSGDLSVYWYQQSLDQGLQFLIQYYNGEERAKGNILERFSAQQFPDLHSELNLSSLELGDSALYFCASSVLRNDSLMNTEAFFGQGTRLTVV.

The chain couples TRBV5-4 to TRBJ2-5; TRBD2 matches 12 bases. The CDR3 covers 15 residues. CDR1 and CDR2 from the germline V gene are SGHNT and YYREEE (reference sequence). With 4 bases clipped from V and 3 bases from J, the junction kept 4 bases outside the gene matches. The CDR3 bases are TGTGCCAGCAGCCCGACTAGCGGGAGAGAAGAGACCCAGTACTTC. Translation gives CASSPTSGREETQYF.

This clone came up once. The chain links TRBV5-1 to TRBJ2-5; possible D gene TRBD2, 5 bases. Between the trimmed V and J ends, which lost 1 base and 1 base, there was a span of 14 bases. Per the germline V gene, CDR1 is SGHRS and CDR2 is YFSETQ. This CDR3 comprises 16 residues. Written as DNA, the CDR3 is TGCGCCAGCAGCTTGTCCGCGGGCGGAATCCAAGAGACCCAGTACTTC. It encodes CASSLSAGGIQETQYF.

This chain uses TRBV5-1 with TRBJ2-1, with D maybe TRBD1 (7 bases). This CDR3 region has 13 residues. Germline values: CDR1 SGHRS, CDR2 YFSETQ. V gave up 1 base and J gave up 6 bases, with 8 bases separating them. This chain's CDR3 is CASSLQGGNEQFF. In nucleotides, the CDR3 is TGCGCCAGCAGCTTGCAGGGGGGCAATGAGCAGTTCTTC.

This rearrangement joins TRBV6-4 to TRBJ1-4; tentatively, D is TRBD1 (5 bases). V was clipped by 6 bases and J by 3 bases, with 11 bases between them. The germline gives CDR1 MRHNA, CDR2 SNTAGT. The CDR3 has 14 residues. The CDR3 DNA reads as TGTGCCAGCAGCAGGGCAGGGCCTAATGAAAAACTGTTTTTT. This sequence encodes CASSRAGPNEKLFF.

This chain joins TRBV7-3 and TRBJ1-1; D call uncertain. Germline CDR1 SGHTA, CDR2 FQGTGA. The CDR3 has 14 residues. V shed 2 bases and J shed 0 bases, with 7 bases lying between them. CDR3 DNA: TGTGCCAGCAGCTTAGGGGAGATGAACACTGAAGCTTTCTTT. The encoded protein is CASSLGEMNTEAFF.

The J gene is TRBJ1-1, the V gene TRBV28; no reliable D call. CDR3 length: 15 residues. Trimming removed 6 bases from V and 2 bases from J, with 16 bases in between. Germline-derived CDR1 and CDR2 are MDHEN and SYDVKM. CDR3 coding DNA: TGTGCCAGCAGCCCTCGGCGGGCTTCAAACACTGAAGCTTTCTTT. This codes for CASSPRRASNTEAFF. The full variable domain, its missing parts supplied by reference TRBV28 and TRBJ1-1, is DVKVTQSSRYLVKRTGEKVFLECVQDMDHENMFWYRQDPGLGLRLIYFSYDVKMKEKGDIPEGYSVSREKKERFSLILESASTNQTSMYLCASSPRRASNTEAFFGQGTRLTVV.

The chain joins TRBV7-9 to TRBJ2-1, with TRBD2 matching over 11 bases. The V gene's germline CDR1 is SEHNR and CDR2 FQNEAQ (reference sequence). This CDR3 region has 17 residues. Unmatched junction bases numbered 7, after V lost 4 bases and J lost 2 bases. The CDR3 DNA is TGTGCCAGCAGCTCGAAAATAGCGGGAGGGCCCTACAATGAGCAGTTCTTC. Amino acids: CASSSKIAGGPYNEQFF.

The chain combines TRBV27 with TRBJ1-5, with 9 bases identical to TRBD1. The CDR3 length is 13 residues. Germline CDR1 is MNHEY and CDR2 is SMNVEV (reference sequence). After removal of 8 bases from V and 6 bases from J, the junction contained 5 bases not matched to a gene. The CDR3 here is CASRPQGAQPQHF. In DNA form, the CDR3 reads TGTGCCAGCCGACCACAGGGGGCTCAGCCCCAGCATTTT.

This clone has a handful of counts. The chain recombines TRBV5-1 with TRBJ1-1; D is unresolved. V was cut by 4 bases and J by 5 bases, with 15 bases left in between. There are 14 residues in the CDR3. Germline-derived CDR1 and CDR2 are SGHRS and YFSETQ. DNA of the CDR3: TGCGCCAGCAGCCTCTGGAGGTCGGGAACTGAAGCTTTCTTT. This translates into CASSLWRSGTEAFF.

The chain employs TRBV28 and TRBJ2-6; TRBD2 matches 7 bases. Germline CDR1 MDHEN, CDR2 SYDVKM. CDR3 length: 15 residues. The junction had 8 bases not matched to a gene; V was cut back by 10 bases and J by 2 bases. CDR3 amino acids: CAIGLAAPGANVLTF. The CDR3 bases are TGTGCCATAGGGCTAGCGGCCCCTGGGGCCAACGTCCTGACTTTC.

V gene TRBV11-2 combines with J gene TRBJ1-1; D not certain. Trimming stripped 2 bases from V and 11 bases from J, with 12 bases between. Germline lookup yields CDR1 SGHAT and CDR2 FQNNGV. CDR3 size: 12 residues. The CDR3 region is CASSLQASSAFF. The DNA for the CDR3 is TGTGCCAGCAGCTTACAGGCCTCCTCGGCTTTCTTT.

This sequence joins TRBV11-2 and TRBJ1-2; no definite D call. CDR3 length equals 13 residues. V was pared by 1 base and J by 5 bases, with 8 bases between. The V gene's germline CDR1 is SGHAT and CDR2 FQNNGV. For the CDR3, the DNA is TGTGCCAGCAGCTTAGTCACGGGGTATGGCTACACCTTC. Amino acids: CASSLVTGYGYTF.

The chain links TRBV9 to TRBJ2-7; TRBD2 agrees at 8 bases. This CDR3 comprises 16 residues. V lost 3 bases, J lost 1 base, and 9 bases stayed unmatched. Per the germline V gene, CDR1 is SGDLS and CDR2 is YYNGEE. The CDR3 DNA follows: TGTGCCAGCAGCGCCGGGGGGGCTAGCGCATCCTACGAGCAGTACTTC. It yields the protein CASSAGGASASYEQYF.

V gene TRBV19 combines with J gene TRBJ2-4; 8 nucleotides align to TRBD1. Germline loops: CDR1 LNHDA, CDR2 SQIVND (reference sequence). This CDR3 region has 13 residues. Trimming took 6 bases from V and 9 from J; bases not matched to a gene: 7. CDR3: CASSSDRASIQYF. Written as DNA, the CDR3 is TGTGCCAGTAGCTCGGACAGGGCGAGCATTCAGTACTTC. The variable domain in full, completed from reference TRBV19 and TRBJ2-4, reads DGGITQSPKYLFRKEGQNVTLSCEQNLNHDAMYWYRQDPGQGLRLIYYSQIVNDFQKGDIAEGYSVSREKKESFPLTVTSAQKNPTAFYLCASSSDRASIQYFGAGTRLSVL.

The genes are TRBV19 and TRBJ1-3; 9 nucleotides agree with TRBD1. The trim removed 5 bases at V and 7 bases at J, leaving 9 bases unmatched. Germline-derived CDR1 and CDR2 are LNHDA and SQIVND (reference sequence). This CDR3 contains 15 residues. CDR3 amino acids: CASSPRPGTGNTIYF. The CDR3 DNA reads as TGTGCCAGTAGTCCCAGACCAGGGACAGGGAACACCATATATTTT.